This T cell receptor beta chain was retrieved from a study of MAIT cells during Salmonella Paratyphi A infection (dated by TCRdb to 2016 to 2017). Regarding the study in general: A single dose of 1-5x10^3 CFU of S. Paratyphi A strain NVGH308 was ingested by adult volunteers aged 18 to 60. Ciprofloxacin 500 mg twice daily for 14 days, starting at diagnosis, was given to diagnosed volunteers. Results and caveats for the whole study, not just this receptor: Diagnosed volunteers showed more expansion or contraction among top five MAIT clonotypes than healthy controls (around 0.52 versus 0.13), suggesting infection-driven repertoire reshaping. The space taken up by over-represented MAIT clonotypes dropped significantly from baseline to mid-infection (about 0.15 to 0.097), while post-infection showed no significant difference. MAIT TRBV usage was oligoclonal with a preference for TRBV20 and TRBV6, and infection appeared not to change this usage. The availability of volunteer samples limited the sample sizes, but these sizes were considered adequate to detect differences between groups.

In regard to this clonotype: Which antigen it targets is not known. Base quality data are lacking; no much larger clone is found one base away.

The CDR3 holds 12 amino acids from the cysteine to the phenylalanine. The sequence is cut down to CDR3 DNA, 36 bases in frame from base 1. CDR1 and CDR2 (DFQATT, SNEGSKA) derive from the germline V gene (reference sequence). Relative to germline, V is 3 bases shorter and J is 0 bases shorter, with 4 bases between their ends. The library was generated by 5' RACE. TCRbeta was amplified in two rounds of PCR using Phusion High-Fidelity polymerase, and the primers added sample-specific barcodes. TCRbeta libraries were generated by template-switch cDNA synthesis with SMARTScribe reverse transcriptase and a TRBC-specific primer. After barcoding, samples were pooled and then prepared using the NEBNext Ultra DNA Library Prep Kit for Illumina. Sequencing of libraries was performed on an Illumina MiSeq with the MiSeq reagent kit v2, 300 cycles. In the original analysis: Reads were demultiplexed by barcode with Jemultiplexer and were aligned with MiTCR using default parameters. Non-functional sequences were removed with VDJtools, and each clonotype was defined by its amino acid sequence, with frequencies calculated from the assigned sequence reads. Clonal space homeostasis binned clonotypes by frequency as over-represented (0.05-1), large, medium and small. TCRdb applied fastp at Q25 and MiXCR to the public reads, then kept only in-frame beta chains. Each CDR3 protein gets just one entry, which takes the most common genes and DNA from the rows behind it. The V and J calls shown here were made by TCRdb, not taken from the authors' results. This sample gives 650 to 800 distinct CDR3 sequences in total; approximately 30% of them show up just once. The ten largest clones capture 20% to 30% of the sample.

The time point label on this specimen signifies: before S. Paratyphi A challenge (baseline). MAIT cells were defined as Valpha7.2+ CD161+ T cells and were identified and sorted by flow cytometry. Over time, circulating MAIT cell TCRbeta repertoires were profiled in over 5 volunteers who came down with enteric fever following controlled oral challenge with live Salmonella Paratyphi A. Each diagnosed volunteer contributed MAIT cell samples at pre-infection, mid-infection and post-infection timepoints. A diagnosis of enteric fever was based on Paratyphi A bacteremia and/or a persistent fever above 38 degrees C that lasted longer than 12 hours. Diagnosis of infection in challenged volunteers occurred between day 4 and day 7 after challenge. For RNA extraction, between roughly 5,000 and 10,000 MAIT cells per sample were sorted directly into RNAqueous-Micro lysis buffer. Lymphoprep gradient centrifugation was used to isolate peripheral blood mononuclear cells from blood samples and leukocyte cones. Sorting was done on either a BD FACSAria Fusion or a BD FACSAria III sorter.

The source material was MAIT cells from blood, sampled at the first sampling point of the challenge study. The V and J segments used are TRBV20-1 and TRBJ2-3; too little of a D gene remains to name it. This TCR came from a person aged 18 to 75 who was deliberately infected with Salmonella Paratyphi A in a paratyphoid fever challenge study. In nucleotides, the sequence is TGCAGTGCTAGCGGGAGCACAGATACGCAGTATTTT. Translated, it gives CSASGSTDTQYF.